These 28 T cell receptor beta chains were all obtained from the same sample, sequenced in a study of blood T cell repertoires in COVID-19. Libraries were prepared by immunoSEQ multiplex PCR; TCRdb keeps only in-frame clonotypes and omits some of them. The repertoire has hundreds of thousands of clones, 85% to 90% of them found once; the top ten carry roughly 10%. Source material: PBMCs or T cells enriched from blood (not recorded which). These receptors all stem from a woman younger than 45 who had recovered from COVID-19.

This clone was found once. This chain joins TRBV7-9 and TRBJ1-1; the D is unclear. The V gene lost 3 bases and the J gene lost 1 base, with 6 bases spanning the gap. There are 13 residues in the CDR3. Germline lookup yields CDR1 SEHNR and CDR2 FQNEAQ (reference sequence). The CDR3 DNA reads as TGTGCCAGCAGCTTTTCGTCGAACACTGAAGCTTTCTTT. Its translation is CASSFSSNTEAFF.

The J gene is TRBJ2-1, the V gene TRBV20-1, with no clear D. Between the trimmed V and J ends, which lost 5 bases and 8 bases, there was a span of 10 bases. The V gene's germline CDR1 is DFQATT and CDR2 SNEGSKA (reference sequence). This CDR3 comprises 11 residues. CDR3 loop: CSASPNYEQFF. The CDR3 coding sequence is TGCAGTGCTTCCCCAAACTATGAGCAGTTCTTC.

The rearrangement uses TRBV7-9 and TRBJ1-4; D not certain. This CDR3 region has 16 residues. V was trimmed by 4 bases and J by 8 bases, leaving 20 bases between them. The V gene's germline CDR1 is SEHNR and CDR2 FQNEAQ (reference sequence). CDR3 region: CASSYLMVREGEKLFF. The CDR3 bases are TGTGCCAGCAGCTACTTAATGGTCCGAGAGGGAGAAAAACTGTTTTTT.

The chain combines TRBV10-3 with TRBJ2-3; possibly TRBD2 for D (7 bases). V shed 5 bases and J shed 0 bases, with 33 bases lying between them. This CDR3 is built from 22 residues. Per the germline V gene, CDR1 is ENHRY and CDR2 is SYGVKD. CDR3 loop: CAISPSGVNLAEGGSSTDTQYF. CDR3 DNA sequence: TGTGCCATCAGTCCGAGTGGGGTAAATCTAGCGGAAGGGGGATCTAGCACAGATACGCAGTATTTT.

The rearrangement uses TRBV7-9 and TRBJ1-3; 8 bases are a match to TRBD1. The germline V gene encodes CDR1 SEHNR and CDR2 FQNEAQ (reference sequence). V was pared by 11 bases and J by 4 bases, with 4 bases of the junction left unmatched. The CDR3 contains 12 residues. CDR3 residues: CAGGQGGNTIYF. CDR3 sequence (DNA): TGTGCCGGTGGACAGGGAGGAAACACCATATATTTT.

The chain carries TRBV11-2 and TRBJ1-2, with D tentatively TRBD1 (5 bases). Germline assignment: CDR1 SGHAT and CDR2 FQNNGV. The CDR3 consists of 14 residues. V gave up 7 bases and J gave up 7 bases, with 19 bases separating them. The CDR3 loop is CASNPTGEGAGYTF. The CDR3, as DNA: TGTGCCAGCAACCCCACGGGGGAAGGGGCTGGCTACACCTTC.

For the CDR3, the DNA is TGTGCCAGCAGTACAGGGGAAAGGGCGACTCAGCCCCAGCATTTT. Its translation: CASSTGERATQPQHF. This sequence joins TRBV2 and TRBJ1-5, with TRBD1 matching over 7 bases. Germline CDR1 SNHLY, CDR2 FYNNEI. The CDR3 length is 15 residues. V gave up 5 bases and J gave up 6 bases; unmatched junction bases: 10. The whole variable domain, remainder taken from reference TRBV2 and TRBJ1-5, is EPEVTQTPSHQVTQMGQEVILRCVPISNHLYFYWYRQILGQKVEFLVSFYNNEISEKSEIFDDQFSVERPDGSNFTLKIRSTKLEDSAMYFCASSTGERATQPQHFGDGTRLSIL.

The rearrangement joins TRBV7-9 to TRBJ2-7; 7 bases are a match to TRBD1. Germline assignment: CDR1 SEHNR and CDR2 FQNEAQ (reference sequence). CDR3 length equals 15 residues. The V gene end was trimmed by 5 bases and the J gene end by 0 bases; junction bases not matched to a gene: 7. The CDR3 region is CASSARQGSSYEQYF. The CDR3 bases are TGTGCCAGCAGCGCGCGACAGGGAAGCTCCTACGAGCAGTACTTC.

This clone occurred once. This rearrangement joins TRBV19 to TRBJ2-3; D is possibly TRBD2 (5 bases). The CDR3 has 12 amino acids. Germline V CDR1 and CDR2: LNHDA, SQIVND (reference sequence). V was cut by 7 bases and J by 8 bases, with 13 bases left in between. Written as DNA, the CDR3 is TGTGCCAGTACCCCTCGGGATGGTACGCAGTATTTT. Translated, it gives CASTPRDGTQYF.

The chain combines TRBV5-1 with TRBJ2-1; 7 positions match TRBD2. The CDR3 length is 16 residues. Per the germline V gene, CDR1 is SGHRS and CDR2 is YFSETQ. V was clipped by 0 bases and J by 10 bases; unmatched bases: 13. The CDR3 nucleotides are TGCGCCAGCAGCTTGGCGGCGGGAGTCGGGGGTACAGAGCAGTTCTTC. This codes for CASSLAAGVGGTEQFF.

In DNA form, the CDR3 reads TGCATCGCGGACAGATACAATGAGCAGTTCTTC. Amino acid sequence: CIADRYNEQFF. The V and J genes are TRBV29-1 and TRBJ2-1, with a weak D call TRBD1 (6 bases). The CDR3 contains 11 residues. Germline-derived CDR1 and CDR2 are SQVTM and ANQGSEA.

This clone was counted a few times. In the same sample, other DNA sequences code for this CDR3. The gene calls are TRBV19 and TRBJ2-1; 13 bases map to TRBD2. V lost 4 bases and J lost 2; bases outside the gene matches: 5. Germline-derived CDR1 and CDR2 are LNHDA and SQIVND (reference sequence). The CDR3 is 17 residues long. Here the CDR3 DNA reads TGTGCCAGTAGTAGCAGGACTAGCGGGAGCCCCTACAATGAGCAGTTCTTC. Amino acid sequence: CASSSRTSGSPYNEQFF.

The genes are TRBV18 and TRBJ2-7; 9 bases align to TRBD1. Germline CDR1 and CDR2: KGHSH and LQKENI. The trim removed 6 bases at V and 4 bases at J, leaving 7 bases unmatched. This CDR3 has 14 amino acids. This CDR3 is CASSADRGTYEQYF. CDR3 nucleotides: TGTGCCAGCTCGGCGGACAGGGGTACGTACGAGCAGTACTTC.

The chain links TRBV2 to TRBJ2-7; 10 bases align to TRBD2. Germline assignment: CDR1 SNHLY and CDR2 FYNNEI. Germline trimming cut 3 bases from V and 5 bases from J; bases unmatched to any gene: 25. The CDR3 loop spans 21 amino acids. The CDR3 nucleotides read TGTGCCAGCAGTGAGAGAACTAGCGGGATGTTTAATCACGGGGCGAACGACGAGCAGTACTTC. This sequence encodes CASSERTSGMFNHGANDEQYF. Looking up the rest from reference TRBV2 and TRBJ2-7 gives the full variable domain: EPEVTQTPSHQVTQMGQEVILRCVPISNHLYFYWYRQILGQKVEFLVSFYNNEISEKSEIFDDQFSVERPDGSNFTLKIRSTKLEDSAMYFCASSERTSGMFNHGANDEQYFGPGTRLTVT.

This chain connects TRBV29-1 to TRBJ1-1; D gene ambiguous. The CDR3 has 12 amino acids. V was cut by 2 bases and J by 4 bases, with 8 bases left in between. CDR1 is SQVTM, CDR2 ANQGSEA, per germline. The CDR3 bases are TGCAGCGTTGAACGGGTGTTCACTGAAGCTTTCTTT. Encoded protein: CSVERVFTEAFF.

The CDR3 sequence is CASSYGLNRGGYTF. The CDR3 nucleotides read TGTGCCAGCAGTTACGGTCTTAACAGGGGCGGCTACACCTTC. This chain joins TRBV6-6 and TRBJ1-2; the match to TRBD1 covers 7 bases. V shed 2 bases and J 8 bases; nucleotides not matched to a gene: 8. CDR3 length equals 14 residues. The V gene's germline CDR1 is MNHNY and CDR2 SVGAGI (reference sequence).

This clone showed up just once. V is TRBV5-1 and J is TRBJ1-1; D perhaps matches TRBD1 (6 bases). CDR3 length: 14 residues. Trimming shortened V by 1 base and J by 4 bases, and 11 bases separated the two germline ends. The V gene's germline CDR1 is SGHRS and CDR2 YFSETQ. CDR3 protein: CASSLLSGATEAFF. The CDR3, as DNA: TGCGCCAGCAGCTTGTTATCAGGGGCCACTGAAGCTTTCTTT.

In its sample, this clone was seen a few times. The V call is TRBV6-5, the J call TRBJ1-3; possibly TRBD1 for D (6 bases). V lost 8 bases and J 4 bases, leaving 18 bases between the germline ends. This CDR3 comprises 15 residues. Germline CDR1 is MNHEY and CDR2 is SVGAGI. CDR3 in amino acids: CASDLGTSSGNTIYF. In DNA, the CDR3 is TGTGCCAGCGATCTCGGGACAAGCTCGGGAAACACCATATATTTT.

The chain couples TRBV19 to TRBJ1-2; D is perhaps TRBD1 (5 bases). Trimming removed 3 bases at V and 8 bases at J, with 13 bases between. Germline V CDR1 and CDR2: LNHDA, SQIVND (reference sequence). The CDR3 runs 13 residues. CDR3 residues: CASSMAGVEGYTF. CDR3 in DNA: TGTGCCAGTAGTATGGCGGGGGTGGAAGGCTACACCTTC.

The chain joins TRBV18 to TRBJ2-1, with 8 bases identical to TRBD2. Looked up from germline, CDR1 is KGHSH and CDR2 is LQKENI. Trimming removed 5 bases from V and 6 bases from J; junction bases left unmatched: 9. The CDR3 is made up of 15 amino acids. The CDR3 sequence is CASSGWREVSNEQFF. CDR3 sequence (DNA): TGTGCCAGCTCAGGTTGGCGGGAGGTGTCCAATGAGCAGTTCTTC. The entire variable domain, with the rest obtained from reference TRBV18 and TRBJ2-1, is as follows: NAGVMQNPRHLVRRRGQEARLRCSPMKGHSHVYWYRQLPEEGLKFMVYLQKENIIDESGMPKERFSAEFPKEGPSILRIQQVVRGDSAAYFCASSGWREVSNEQFFGPGTRLTVL.

The V call is TRBV7-2, the J call TRBJ2-7; D gene unclear. The V end was cut by 3 bases, the J end by 1 base, with 13 bases between. Germline assignment: CDR1 SGHTA and CDR2 FQGNSA. The CDR3 is 15 residues long. The CDR3 reads CASSFHSLNSYEQYF. The CDR3 nucleotides are TGTGCCAGCAGCTTCCACTCTCTAAATTCCTACGAGCAGTACTTC.

The CDR3 is CASSLGSGTDYNEQFF. CDR3 bases: TGTGCCAGCAGCTTAGGCTCGGGTACCGACTACAATGAGCAGTTCTTC. The chain is built from TRBV11-2 and TRBJ2-1; no clear D. From germline, CDR1 is SGHAT and CDR2 FQNNGV. Trimming shortened V by 1 base and J by 3 bases, and 13 bases separated the two germline ends. The CDR3 runs 16 residues.

This clone appeared a single time. The gene calls are TRBV4-3 and TRBJ1-2; the D is unclear. Trimming took off 1 base at V and 4 bases at J, with 13 bases between the two ends. CDR1 and CDR2 (germline): LGHNA, YSLEER. The CDR3 loop spans 15 amino acids. In nucleotides, the CDR3 is TGCGCCAGCAGCCAAGTTACAGCGGGGATCTATGGCTACACCTTC. Translated: CASSQVTAGIYGYTF.

The rearrangement uses TRBV2 and TRBJ2-5; a possible D gene is TRBD1 (5 bases). Per the germline V gene, CDR1 is SNHLY and CDR2 is FYNNEI. The CDR3 is 14 amino acids. The V end was cut by 4 bases, the J end by 3 bases, with 12 bases between. CDR3 in amino acids: CASSVSRAEETQYF. In nucleotides, the CDR3 is TGTGCCAGCAGTGTATCCAGGGCGGAAGAGACCCAGTACTTC.

The chain joins TRBV6-6 to TRBJ1-6; D is possibly TRBD1 (5 bases). V lost 8 bases and J lost 10, with 15 bases in between. CDR1 and CDR2 (germline): MNHNY, SVGAGI (reference sequence). The CDR3 covers 13 residues. The CDR3 protein is CASASGGRSPLHF. The CDR3, as DNA: TGTGCCAGCGCCTCGGGGGGACGATCACCCCTCCACTTT.

The chain combines TRBV27 with TRBJ1-4; the D is unclear. The CDR3 spans 12 residues. Trimming took off 3 bases at V and 4 bases at J, with 3 bases between the two ends. Germline V gene lookup returns CDR1 MNHEY and CDR2 SMNVEV (reference sequence). The chain's CDR3 is CASSFGNEKLFF. DNA of the CDR3: TGTGCCAGCAGTTTCGGTAATGAAAAACTGTTTTTT.

V usage is TRBV10-3 and J usage is TRBJ2-6; 8 positions match TRBD1. V lost 10 bases to trimming and J lost 0 bases; unmatched junction nucleotides: 5. The CDR3 loop spans 15 amino acids. Per germline, CDR1 ENHRY and CDR2 SYGVKD. The CDR3 bases are TGTGCCACCGGGACAGGTCTCTCTGGGGCCAACGTCCTGACTTTC. Translated, it gives CATGTGLSGANVLTF.

This rearrangement joins TRBV9 to TRBJ1-4, with TRBD1 matching over 7 bases. CDR3 size: 15 residues. Trimming at V came to 3 bases and at J to 7 bases, leaving 9 bases not matched to a gene. Per the germline V gene, CDR1 is SGDLS and CDR2 is YYNGEE. This CDR3 is CASSALGTDREKLFF. CDR3 nucleotides: TGTGCCAGCAGCGCCCTCGGGACAGATCGTGAAAAACTGTTTTTT.